This TCR beta chain was sequenced during a study of vaccination effects on CD4 cells after COVID-19. Details on this clone: Its matching antigen is unknown.

Germline V gene data show CDR1 as SGDLS and CDR2 as YYNGEE. Trimming took 4 bases from V and 5 from J; bases not matched to a gene: 8. CDR3 length: 15 amino acids. Measured with immunoSEQ multiplex PCR; TCRdb has only the in-frame clones, and not every one. The sample lists about 71,000 clones; around 72% were seen once. Before sequencing took place, the ViraFEST assay used viral peptide pools to expand antigen-specific CD4+ T cells. Culture lasted approximately 10 days before CD4+ T cell isolation. None of these healthy vaccinees had been infected with SARS-CoV-2 before vaccination. IL-2 medium supplanted half the medium on days 3 and 7. Overall study findings and caveats: In the late period after vaccination, infection- and vaccine-induced clones contracted markedly. The study found that only 1 of 255 vaccine-induced clones from healthy vaccinees cross-reacted with common cold coronaviruses.

The genes are TRBV9 and TRBJ1-4, with TRBD1 matching over 7 bases. Specimen: CD4+ T cells from PBMCs cultured with HCoV-OC43 spike peptides, collected before COVID-19 vaccination. Subset meaning: HCoV-OC43 spike overlapping peptide pool stimulation. The receptor's source is a human donor who received a COVID-19 vaccine. The CDR3 DNA reads TGTGCCAGCAGCCCCTCGACAGGGCAGAATGAAAAACTGTTTTTT. It yields the protein CASSPSTGQNEKLFF.